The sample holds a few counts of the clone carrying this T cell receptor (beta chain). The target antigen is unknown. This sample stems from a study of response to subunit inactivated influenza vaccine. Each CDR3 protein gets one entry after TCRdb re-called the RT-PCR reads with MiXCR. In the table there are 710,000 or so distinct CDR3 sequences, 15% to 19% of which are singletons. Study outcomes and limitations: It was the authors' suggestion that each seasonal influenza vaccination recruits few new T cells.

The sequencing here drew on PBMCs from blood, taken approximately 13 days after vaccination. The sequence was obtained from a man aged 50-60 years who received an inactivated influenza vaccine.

CDR3 DNA: TGCGCCAGCAGCTTGGGTCCCCATCAGCCCCAGCATTTT. This encodes CASSLGPHQPQHF. This chain uses TRBV5-1 with TRBJ1-5; D not certain. Germline CDR1 and CDR2: SGHRS and YFSETQ. The CDR3 length is 13 residues. V was trimmed by 0 bases and J by 5 bases, leaving 6 bases between them.